The sequence of this T cell receptor beta chain was determined in a study of blood T cell repertoires in COVID-19. Whole-study context: Spain, Italy and the United States supplied samples that represented acute and convalescent COVID-19. In each case, the material was cDNA or gDNA derived from T cells, B-cell-depleted T cells, or PBMCs.

As originally analysed: Estimation of nucleated cell counts was performed using reference gene primer amplification. Using immunoSEQ multiplex PCR, the repertoire was profiled, and TCRdb retains in-frame clones only, with some absent. The V and J calls and the clone size are those of that table, but D and trimming were determined from the DNA. The sample gives under 350,000 clones, roughly nine tenths of which show up once; 1.5% to 2% is in the top ten. The CDR3 spans 16 residues. Trimming took off 3 bases at V and 0 bases at J, with 12 bases between the two ends. CDR1 is SGHAT and CDR2 is FQNNGV in the germline V gene.

Sequencing used peripheral blood. The TCR sequence derives from a woman aged 25-40 years with COVID-19, enrolled during active disease. This chain uses TRBV11-2 with TRBJ1-3, with D hard to call. The CDR3 region is CASSFSGPFSGNTIYF. In DNA, the CDR3 is TGTGCCAGCAGCTTCTCAGGCCCTTTCTCTGGAAACACCATATATTTT.